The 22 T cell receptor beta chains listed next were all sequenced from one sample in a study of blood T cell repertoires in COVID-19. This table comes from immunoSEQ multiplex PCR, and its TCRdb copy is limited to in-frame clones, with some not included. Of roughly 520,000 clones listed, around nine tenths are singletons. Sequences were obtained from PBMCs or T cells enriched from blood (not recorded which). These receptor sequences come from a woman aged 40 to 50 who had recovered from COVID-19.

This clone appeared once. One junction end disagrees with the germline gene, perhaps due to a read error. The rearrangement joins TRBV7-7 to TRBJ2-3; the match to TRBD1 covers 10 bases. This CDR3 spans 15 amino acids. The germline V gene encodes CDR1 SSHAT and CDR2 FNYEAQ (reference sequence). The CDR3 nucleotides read TGTGCTAGCAGCCGGGGACAGGGGAGCACAGATACGCAGTATTTT. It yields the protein CASSRGQGSTDTQYF.

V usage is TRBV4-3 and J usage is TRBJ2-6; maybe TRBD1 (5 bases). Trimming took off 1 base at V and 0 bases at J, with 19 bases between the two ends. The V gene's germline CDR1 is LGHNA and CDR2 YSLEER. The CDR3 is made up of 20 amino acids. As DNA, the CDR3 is TGCGCCAGCAGCCAAGTAATCTATTCGGACACCCACTCTGGGGCCAACGTCCTGACTTTC. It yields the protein CASSQVIYSDTHSGANVLTF.

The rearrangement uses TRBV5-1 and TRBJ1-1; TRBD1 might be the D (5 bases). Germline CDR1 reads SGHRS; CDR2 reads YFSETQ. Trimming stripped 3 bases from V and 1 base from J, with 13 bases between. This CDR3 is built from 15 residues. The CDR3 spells CASSSLGQGNTEAFF. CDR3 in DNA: TGCGCCAGCAGCTCCCTAGGTCAGGGGAACACTGAAGCTTTCTTT.

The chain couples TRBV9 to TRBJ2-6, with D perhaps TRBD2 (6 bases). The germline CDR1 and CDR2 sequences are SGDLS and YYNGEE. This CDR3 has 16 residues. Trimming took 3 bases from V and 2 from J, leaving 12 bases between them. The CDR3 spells CASSGGTGTGANVLTF. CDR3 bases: TGTGCCAGCAGCGGCGGGACGGGCACTGGGGCCAACGTCCTGACTTTC.

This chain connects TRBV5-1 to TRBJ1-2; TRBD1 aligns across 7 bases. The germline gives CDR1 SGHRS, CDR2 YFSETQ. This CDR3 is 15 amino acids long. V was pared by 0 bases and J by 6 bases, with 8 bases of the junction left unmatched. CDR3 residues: CASSLVGRQGDGYTF. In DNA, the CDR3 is TGCGCCAGCAGCTTGGTAGGGCGGCAGGGGGATGGCTACACCTTC.

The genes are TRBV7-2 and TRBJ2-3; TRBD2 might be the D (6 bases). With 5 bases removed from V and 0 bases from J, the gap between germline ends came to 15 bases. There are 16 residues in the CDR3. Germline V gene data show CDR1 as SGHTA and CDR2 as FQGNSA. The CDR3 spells CASSRRGHTSTDTQYF. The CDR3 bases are TGTGCCAGCAGCCGGCGGGGCCATACTAGCACAGATACGCAGTATTTT.

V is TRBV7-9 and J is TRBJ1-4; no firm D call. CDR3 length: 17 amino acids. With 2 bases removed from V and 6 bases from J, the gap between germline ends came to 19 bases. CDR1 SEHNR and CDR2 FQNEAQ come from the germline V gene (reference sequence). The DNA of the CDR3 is TGTGCCAGCAGCTTAACCCCCGGACGCGGGAGGGATGAAAAACTGTTTTTT. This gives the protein CASSLTPGRGRDEKLFF.

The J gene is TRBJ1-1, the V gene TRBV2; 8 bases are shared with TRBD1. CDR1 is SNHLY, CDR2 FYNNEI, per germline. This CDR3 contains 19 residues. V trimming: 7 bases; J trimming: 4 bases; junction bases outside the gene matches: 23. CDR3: CASTNSIGGQGSWGTEAFF. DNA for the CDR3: TGTGCCAGCACGAACAGTATAGGTGGACAGGGCAGCTGGGGCACTGAAGCTTTCTTT.

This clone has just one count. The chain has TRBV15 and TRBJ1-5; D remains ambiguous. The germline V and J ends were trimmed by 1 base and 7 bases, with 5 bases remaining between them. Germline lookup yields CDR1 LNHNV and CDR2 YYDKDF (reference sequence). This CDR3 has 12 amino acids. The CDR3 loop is CATSRVEQPQHF. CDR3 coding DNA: TGTGCCACCAGCAGAGTAGAACAGCCCCAGCATTTT.

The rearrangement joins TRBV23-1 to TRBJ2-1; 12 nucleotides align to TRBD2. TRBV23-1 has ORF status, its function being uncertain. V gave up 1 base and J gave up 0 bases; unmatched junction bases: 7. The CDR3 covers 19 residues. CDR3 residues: CASSQFTSGRIISYNEQFF. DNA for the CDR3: TGCGCCAGCAGTCAATTTACTAGCGGGAGGATAATCTCCTACAATGAGCAGTTCTTC.

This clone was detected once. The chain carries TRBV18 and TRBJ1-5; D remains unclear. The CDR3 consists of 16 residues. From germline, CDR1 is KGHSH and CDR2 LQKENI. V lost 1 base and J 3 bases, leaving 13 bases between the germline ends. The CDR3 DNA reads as TGTGCCAGCTCACCACATCCTCCGAGGAACAATCAGCCCCAGCATTTT. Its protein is CASSPHPPRNNQPQHF.

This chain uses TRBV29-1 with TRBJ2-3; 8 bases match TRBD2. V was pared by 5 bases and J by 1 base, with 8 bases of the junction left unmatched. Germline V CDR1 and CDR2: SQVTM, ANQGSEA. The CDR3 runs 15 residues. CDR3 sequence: CSVTGGRARTDTQYF. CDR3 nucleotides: TGCAGCGTTACGGGGGGGAGGGCCCGCACAGATACGCAGTATTTT.

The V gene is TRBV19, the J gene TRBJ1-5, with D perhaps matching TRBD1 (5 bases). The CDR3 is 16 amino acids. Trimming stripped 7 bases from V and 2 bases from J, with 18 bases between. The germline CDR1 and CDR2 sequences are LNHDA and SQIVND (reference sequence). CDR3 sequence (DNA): TGTGCCAGTACACACGACCGATCGACAGGCAATCAGCCCCAGCATTTT. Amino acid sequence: CASTHDRSTGNQPQHF. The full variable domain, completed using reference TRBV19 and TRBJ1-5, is DGGITQSPKYLFRKEGQNVTLSCEQNLNHDAMYWYRQDPGQGLRLIYYSQIVNDFQKGDIAEGYSVSREKKESFPLTVTSAQKNPTAFYLCASTHDRSTGNQPQHFGDGTRLSIL.

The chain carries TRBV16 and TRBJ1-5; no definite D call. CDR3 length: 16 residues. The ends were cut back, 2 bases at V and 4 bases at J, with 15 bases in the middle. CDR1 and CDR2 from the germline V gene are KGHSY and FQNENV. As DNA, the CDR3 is TGTGCCAGCAGCCAAGGCCGGGGAGAACTAAATCAGCCCCAGCATTTT. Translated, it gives CASSQGRGELNQPQHF.

The CDR3 bases are TGTGCCAGCAGTCCCAGGCGAGGGAGCGGCTACACCTTC. Translating it yields CASSPRRGSGYTF. V is TRBV6-2 or TRBV6-3 and J is TRBJ1-2; no firm D call. The CDR3 totals 13 residues. Between the trimmed V and J ends, which lost 5 bases and 8 bases, there was a span of 15 bases. The germline V gene has CDR1 MNHEY and CDR2 SVGEGT.

The CDR3: CASSDEAGGNQPQHF. The DNA of the CDR3 is TGTGCCAGCAGTGATGAGGCCGGGGGCAATCAGCCCCAGCATTTT. The chain combines TRBV2 with TRBJ1-5; no clear D gene. In germline, CDR1 is SNHLY, CDR2 FYNNEI. CDR3 length equals 15 residues. Trimming took off 3 bases at V and 2 bases at J, with 11 bases between the two ends.

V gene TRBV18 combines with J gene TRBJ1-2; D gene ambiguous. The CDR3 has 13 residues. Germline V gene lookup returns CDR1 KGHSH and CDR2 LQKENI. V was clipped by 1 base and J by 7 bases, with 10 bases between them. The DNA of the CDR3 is TGTGCCAGCTCACCACAGGGAGGCGTTGGCTACACCTTC. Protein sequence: CASSPQGGVGYTF.

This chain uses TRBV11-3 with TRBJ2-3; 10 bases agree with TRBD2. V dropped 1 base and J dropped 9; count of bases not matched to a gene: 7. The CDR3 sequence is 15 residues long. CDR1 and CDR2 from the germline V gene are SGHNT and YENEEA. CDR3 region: CASSLGLAGDRTQYF. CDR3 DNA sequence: TGTGCCAGCAGCTTAGGCCTAGCGGGAGATAGGACGCAGTATTTT.

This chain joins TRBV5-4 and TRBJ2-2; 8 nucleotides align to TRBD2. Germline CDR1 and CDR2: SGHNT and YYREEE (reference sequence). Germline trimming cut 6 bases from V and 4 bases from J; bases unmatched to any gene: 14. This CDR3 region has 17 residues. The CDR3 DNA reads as TGTGCCAGCACTAGTGGTACGGCGGGAGGCCGCACCGGGGAGCTGTTTTTT. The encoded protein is CASTSGTAGGRTGELFF.

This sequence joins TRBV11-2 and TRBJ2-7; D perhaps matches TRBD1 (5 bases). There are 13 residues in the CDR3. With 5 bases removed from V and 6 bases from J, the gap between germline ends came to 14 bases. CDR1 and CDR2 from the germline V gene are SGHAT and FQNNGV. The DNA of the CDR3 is TGTGCCAGCAGCCGTGCCTTAAGGGGCGAGCAGTACTTC. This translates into CASSRALRGEQYF.

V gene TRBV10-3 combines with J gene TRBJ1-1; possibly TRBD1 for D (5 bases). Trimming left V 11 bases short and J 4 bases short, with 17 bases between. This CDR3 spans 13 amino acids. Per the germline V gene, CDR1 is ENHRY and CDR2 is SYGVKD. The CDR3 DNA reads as TGTGCCGCGATGGGGGGATTGAGCACTGAAGCTTTCTTT. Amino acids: CAAMGGLSTEAFF.

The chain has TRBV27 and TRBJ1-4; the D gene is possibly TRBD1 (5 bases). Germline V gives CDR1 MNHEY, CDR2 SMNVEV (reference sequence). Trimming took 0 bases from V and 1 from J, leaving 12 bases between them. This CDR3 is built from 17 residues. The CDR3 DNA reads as TGTGCCAGCAGTTTATCCTCTTGGGGGGGAACTAATGAAAAACTGTTTTTT. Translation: CASSLSSWGGTNEKLFF.